These 17 T cell receptor beta chains were all obtained from the same sample, sequenced in a study of OX40 agonist ivuxolimab in advanced cancers. Profiled with immunoSEQ multiplex PCR; TCRdb holds only in-frame clones, not every one. Here the sample spans about 39,000 clones, roughly nine tenths being singletons. Sequencing was performed on CD4+ or CD8+ T cells sorted from blood, taken in a trial of the OX40 agonist ivuxolimab. Source of these receptors: an adult with an advanced solid tumor such as melanoma, head and neck, liver or kidney cancer.

The chain is built from TRBV5-1 and TRBJ2-2; 7 positions agree with TRBD2. The V segment lost 4 bases and the J segment 1 base; nucleotides outside the gene matches: 4. Germline assignment: CDR1 SGHRS and CDR2 YFSETQ. This CDR3 is 15 amino acids long. The CDR3 nucleotides are TGCGCCAGCAGCCCTCTAGCGGTGAACACCGGGGAGCTGTTTTTT. Translated: CASSPLAVNTGELFF.

The chain couples TRBV5-4 to TRBJ2-3; D may be TRBD1 (5 bases). The CDR3 is 13 residues long. The V end lost 10 bases, the J end lost 4 bases, and 16 bases lay between the germline ends. Germline CDR1 is SGHNT and CDR2 is YYREEE (reference sequence). The CDR3 here is CAGASNMADTQYF. CDR3 DNA sequence: TGTGCCGGGGCGTCGAACATGGCAGATACGCAGTATTTT.

V usage is TRBV28 and J usage is TRBJ2-1; 13 positions match TRBD2. The CDR3 spans 19 residues. The V gene end was trimmed by 10 bases and the J gene end by 4 bases; junction bases not matched to a gene: 19. CDR1 and CDR2 from the germline V gene are MDHEN and SYDVKM. CDR3 amino acids: CAIPLGLAGAHNLYNEQFF. In nucleotides, the CDR3 is TGTGCCATCCCACTCGGACTAGCGGGAGCGCACAATCTTTACAATGAGCAGTTCTTC.

J is TRBJ2-4 and V is TRBV28, with a tentative D call TRBD1 (6 bases). The CDR3 spans 16 residues. Per the germline V gene, CDR1 is MDHEN and CDR2 is SYDVKM. Trimming removed 4 bases from V and 0 bases from J, with 13 bases in between. CDR3 coding DNA: TGTGCCAGCAGTTCATACAGGGTCCTAGCCAAAAACATTCAGTACTTC. Amino acids: CASSSYRVLAKNIQYF.

This chain joins TRBV9 and TRBJ2-7; possibly TRBD2 for D (5 bases). The length of the CDR3 is 15 residues. In germline, CDR1 is SGDLS, CDR2 YYNGEE. Trimming stripped 2 bases from V and 1 base from J, with 13 bases between. CDR3 loop: CASSVSGAESYEQYF. As DNA, the CDR3 is TGTGCCAGCAGCGTGAGTGGAGCGGAGTCCTACGAGCAGTACTTC.

Only one count was recorded for this clone. V and J are TRBV19 and TRBJ2-7; perhaps TRBD2 as D (5 bases). Trimming shortened V by 3 bases and J by 2 bases, and 11 bases separated the two germline ends. The CDR3 covers 14 residues. Germline CDR1 is LNHDA and CDR2 is SQIVND (reference sequence). Here the CDR3 reads CASSIWAGTYEQYF. The CDR3 DNA reads TGTGCCAGTAGTATCTGGGCGGGCACCTACGAGCAGTACTTC.

This chain joins TRBV28 and TRBJ1-4; TRBD1 might be the D (5 bases). Germline loops: CDR1 MDHEN, CDR2 SYDVKM. There are 14 residues in the CDR3. V lost 1 base and J lost 5, with 8 bases in between. CDR3 protein: CASSLSGTNEKLFF. CDR3 DNA sequence: TGTGCCAGCAGTTTATCAGGGACCAATGAAAAACTGTTTTTT. The full variable domain, completed using reference TRBV28 and TRBJ1-4, is DVKVTQSSRYLVKRTGEKVFLECVQDMDHENMFWYRQDPGLGLRLIYFSYDVKMKEKGDIPEGYSVSREKKERFSLILESASTNQTSMYLCASSLSGTNEKLFFGSGTQLSVL.

The chain uses TRBV4-1 and TRBJ2-1, with unresolved D. The CDR3 length is 16 residues. Germline CDR1 is MGHRA and CDR2 is YSYEKL. V lost 4 bases, J lost 0 bases, and 13 bases lay in between. CDR3 sequence: CASSPIRLVSYNEQFF. CDR3 coding DNA: TGCGCCAGCAGCCCTATAAGACTTGTCTCCTACAATGAGCAGTTCTTC.

This clone has just one count. This chain connects TRBV4-1 to TRBJ2-1; TRBD1 matches at 7 bases. V lost 5 bases, J lost 8 bases, and 6 bases stayed unmatched. The germline gives CDR1 MGHRA, CDR2 YSYEKL. This CDR3 is built from 13 residues. The CDR3 DNA sequence: TGCGCCAGCAGCTTAAAAGGGGGCGATGAGCAGTTCTTC. Protein product: CASSLKGGDEQFF.

The chain links TRBV7-8 to TRBJ2-1, with 8 bases that match TRBD1. CDR1 is SGHVS and CDR2 is FQNEAQ in the germline V gene. The V segment lost 3 bases and the J segment 9 bases; nucleotides outside the gene matches: 1. This CDR3 comprises 12 residues. The CDR3 region is CASSFTGGEQFF. DNA of the CDR3: TGTGCCAGCAGCTTCACAGGGGGTGAGCAGTTCTTC.

The rearrangement joins TRBV11-2 to TRBJ2-3, with unresolved D. Deletions cut 5 bases from V and 0 bases from J, with 15 bases between. The CDR3 runs 16 residues. The germline CDR1 and CDR2 sequences are SGHAT and FQNNGV. The CDR3 sequence is CASSREARVSTDTQYF. The CDR3 DNA reads as TGTGCCAGCAGCCGAGAGGCCAGAGTTAGCACAGATACGCAGTATTTT.

The chain employs TRBV28 and TRBJ2-5; D is perhaps TRBD2 (6 bases). The CDR3 totals 14 residues. V dropped 4 bases and J dropped 3 bases, with 12 bases sitting between them. The germline CDR1 and CDR2 sequences are MDHEN and SYDVKM. CDR3 sequence reads: CASSSRDWEETQYF. Written as DNA, the CDR3 is TGTGCCAGCAGTTCCCGGGACTGGGAAGAGACCCAGTACTTC.

This clone occurred once. V gene TRBV29-1 combines with J gene TRBJ2-7; possibly TRBD1 for D (5 bases). The germline V and J ends were trimmed by 3 bases and 7 bases, with 10 bases remaining between them. The V gene's germline CDR1 is SQVTM and CDR2 ANQGSEA. The CDR3 sequence is 11 residues long. CDR3 coding DNA: TGCAGCGTTGAGTGGGGCAGAGAGCAGTACTTC. Amino acid sequence: CSVEWGREQYF.

This clone was seen more than once but under ten times. This rearrangement joins TRBV7-9 to TRBJ2-7; D gene uncertain. Trimming took 5 bases from V and 7 from J, leaving 12 bases between them. The CDR3 spans 12 residues. The germline V gene encodes CDR1 SEHNR and CDR2 FQNEAQ (reference sequence). CDR3 bases: TGTGCCAGCAGCCCGGTGGGAAGGGAGCAGTACTTC. Residues: CASSPVGREQYF.

V and J are TRBV10-3 and TRBJ1-1, with D maybe TRBD1 (5 bases). This CDR3 region has 12 residues. Germline CDR1 ENHRY, CDR2 SYGVKD. Trimming stripped 6 bases from V and 4 bases from J, with 9 bases between. This CDR3 reads CAISRGGTEAFF. CDR3 DNA: TGTGCCATCAGCCGGGGGGGCACTGAAGCTTTCTTT.

The V gene is TRBV5-4, the J gene TRBJ2-7; TRBD1 aligns across 7 bases. CDR3 size: 14 residues. Trimming at V came to 2 bases and at J to 1 base, leaving 3 bases not matched to a gene. Germline values: CDR1 SGHNT, CDR2 YYREEE (reference sequence). The CDR3 DNA reads as TGTGCCAGCAGCTTCTCCAGGGGGTCCTACGAGCAGTACTTC. It encodes CASSFSRGSYEQYF. The complete variable domain, with remaining parts taken from reference TRBV5-4 and TRBJ2-7, reads ETGVTQSPTHLIKTRGQQVTLRCSSQSGHNTVSWYQQALGQGPQFIFQYYREEENGRGNFPPRFSGLQFPNYSSELNVNALELDDSALYLCASSFSRGSYEQYFGPGTRLTVT.

This chain joins TRBV2 and TRBJ2-2; TRBD1 is a possible D gene (5 bases). The CDR3 consists of 15 residues. The germline gives CDR1 SNHLY, CDR2 FYNNEI. V lost 3 bases to trimming and J lost 2 bases, with 10 bases between them. The CDR3 spells CASSDRRANTGELFF. CDR3 DNA: TGTGCCAGCAGTGATCGCAGGGCTAACACCGGGGAGCTGTTTTTT.